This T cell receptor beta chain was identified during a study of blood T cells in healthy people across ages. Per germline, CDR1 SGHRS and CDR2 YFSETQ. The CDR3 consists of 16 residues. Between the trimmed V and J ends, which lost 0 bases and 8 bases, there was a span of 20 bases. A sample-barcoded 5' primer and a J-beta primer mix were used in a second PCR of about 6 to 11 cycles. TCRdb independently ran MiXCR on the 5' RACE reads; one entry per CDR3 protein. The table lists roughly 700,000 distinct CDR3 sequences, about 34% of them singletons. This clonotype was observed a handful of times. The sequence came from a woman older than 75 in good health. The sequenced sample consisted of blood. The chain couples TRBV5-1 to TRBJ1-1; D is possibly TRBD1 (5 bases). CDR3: CASSLAEGQGGREAFF. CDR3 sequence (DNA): TGCGCCAGCAGCTTGGCCGAGGGCCAGGGCGGAAGAGAAGCTTTCTTT.